The entry below describes one TCR beta chain. This clone was seen once. Its binding antigen is unknown. Qualities for individual bases were not recorded, and no much larger clone is one base off. Relative to germline, V is 1 base shorter and J is 2 bases shorter, with 11 bases between their ends. From cysteine to phenylalanine, the CDR3 is 15 amino acids long. The retained sequence is limited to the CDR3, 45 bases, with the frame set at the first base. Looking up the germline V gene yields CDR1 SGHTA and CDR2 FQGNSA. These data belong to a study of blood T cell repertoires in COVID-19 (TCRdb year 2020). Background for the entire study: The collaborator samples originated in the United States, Italy and Spain and spanned the acute and convalescent phases of COVID-19. The material from the prospective study consisted of cDNA or gDNA derived from T cells, B-cell-depleted T cells, or PBMCs. The dataset comprised deeply sampled blood TCRbeta repertoires from subjects exposed to, actively infected with, or recovered from COVID-19. The repertoires were made available in a free public database intended to serve as a resource for research on the immune response to SARS-CoV-2. Samples were obtained from the ongoing ImmuneRACE study (first 160 participants) and from 1,254 subjects provided by 6 global collaborators. Nearly every sample came with metadata listing a de-identified subject ID, COVID-19 status, age in years and sex. HLA class I and class II types, where available, came from metadata supplied by the sample provider rather than from assay-based typing. The full study reports these points: How much clinical and demographic metadata was included differed by source and by participant, and the metadata was provided uncurated.

Collaborating institutions collected whole blood in K2EDTA tubes following their own protocols. For TCRbeta analysis, collaborators shipped samples as frozen whole blood, isolated PBMCs, or DNA extracted from either of those sample types. TCRbeta CDR3 regions were amplified from genomic DNA using the immunoSEQ Assay, a bias-controlled multiplex PCR. The authors' pipeline ran thus. Nucleated cell counts per sample were estimated from amplification of reference gene primers within the assay. Sequence reads were collapsed and filtered to measure the absolute abundance of every unique TCRbeta CDR3 rearrangement. For each sample, productive Simpson clonality was calculated as the square root of Simpson's diversity index across productive rearrangements. Imported from immuneACCESS, the table was reduced by TCRdb to in-frame sequences with V and J called. These copies leave out some clones; in studies compared against another copy, an unresolved V gene accounts for under half, and the cause of the remainder is not known. For V, J and clone size, that table is used; D and trimming come from the DNA. The sample includes around 160,000 clones, with roughly four fifths observed a single time. The ten largest account for about 15% of the sample.

The TCR sequence derives from a human donor with acute or convalescent COVID-19. The donor label of this sample is uncertain. The sequenced sample was peripheral blood. Recombination connected TRBV7-2 to TRBJ1-2; the D gene cannot be named for sure. The nucleotides are TGTGCCAGCAGCTTAGGGGCCCCGCCCAACTATGGCTACACCTTC. It specifies CASSLGAPPNYGYTF.